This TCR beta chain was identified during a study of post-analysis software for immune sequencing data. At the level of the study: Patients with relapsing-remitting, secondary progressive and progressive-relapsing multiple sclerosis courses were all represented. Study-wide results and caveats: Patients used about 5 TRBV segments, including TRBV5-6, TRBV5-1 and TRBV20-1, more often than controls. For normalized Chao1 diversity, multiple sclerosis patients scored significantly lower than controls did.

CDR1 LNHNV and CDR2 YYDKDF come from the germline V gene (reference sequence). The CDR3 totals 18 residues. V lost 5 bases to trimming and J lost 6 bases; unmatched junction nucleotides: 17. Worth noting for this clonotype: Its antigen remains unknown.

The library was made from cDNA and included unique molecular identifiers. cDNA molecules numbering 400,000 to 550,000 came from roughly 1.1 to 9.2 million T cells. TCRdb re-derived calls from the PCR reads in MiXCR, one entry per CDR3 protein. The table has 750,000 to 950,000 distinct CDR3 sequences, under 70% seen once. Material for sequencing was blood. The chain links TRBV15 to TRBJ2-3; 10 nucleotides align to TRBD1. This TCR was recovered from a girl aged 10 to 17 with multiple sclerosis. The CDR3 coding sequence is TGTGCCACCAGCGGCCTTCCTGGGCCGGGACAGGGGCGGGATACGCAGTATTTT. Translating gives CATSGLPGPGQGRDTQYF.